This passage covers 20 T cell receptor beta chains from one sample sequenced in a study of cytomegalovirus exposure and HLA in healthy donors. The PCR contained 60 Vbeta and 13 Jbeta primers. Assay used: immunoSEQ multiplex PCR; TCRdb lists only in-frame clones, some missing. Altogether some 120,000 clones are present, roughly 15% being singletons, with the ten largest covering under 2%. The sample comprised PBMCs. Every receptor here comes from a woman under 30 in good health and CMV-seronegative.

V is TRBV11-2 and J is TRBJ2-4, with 9 bases aligning to TRBD1. J gave up 8 bases and V 5 bases, and 13 bases lay outside the gene matches. Germline V gene lookup returns CDR1 SGHAT and CDR2 FQNNGV. CDR3 size: 16 residues. The CDR3 bases are TGTGCCAGCAGCCCAGTGGGTGGGGGACAGGGAGACATTCAGTACTTC. Its protein is CASSPVGGGQGDIQYF.

The V call is TRBV5-4, the J call TRBJ1-2, with D unresolved. Between the trimmed V and J ends, which lost 4 bases and 3 bases, there was a span of 10 bases. The CDR3 runs to 13 residues. The germline V gene has CDR1 SGHNT and CDR2 YYREEE (reference sequence). In DNA, the CDR3 is TGTGCCAGCAGCCCTGGACTAGACTATGGCTACACCTTC. Encoded protein: CASSPGLDYGYTF. Complete variable domain (other parts from reference TRBV5-4 and TRBJ1-2): ETGVTQSPTHLIKTRGQQVTLRCSSQSGHNTVSWYQQALGQGPQFIFQYYREEENGRGNFPPRFSGLQFPNYSSELNVNALELDDSALYLCASSPGLDYGYTFGSGTRLTVV.

V gene TRBV27 combines with J gene TRBJ2-7; possible D gene TRBD1, 5 bases. Deletions cut 3 bases from V and 4 bases from J, with 10 bases between. The CDR3 is 13 amino acids. The V gene's germline CDR1 is MNHEY and CDR2 SMNVEV (reference sequence). CDR3 in DNA: TGTGCCAGCAGTTTGGACACCAAGTACGAGCAGTACTTC. This codes for CASSLDTKYEQYF.

This rearrangement joins TRBV6-1 to TRBJ1-2; TRBD1 agrees at 10 bases. Germline V gene sequence: CDR1 MNHNS, CDR2 SASEGT. This CDR3 has 14 residues. The ends lost 4 bases at V and 2 bases at J; junction bases unmatched: 1. CDR3 DNA sequence: TGTGCCAGCAGTGTGGACAGGGGGAACTATGGCTACACCTTC. Its translation: CASSVDRGNYGYTF.

This clone showed up just a few times. The V gene is TRBV25-1, the J gene TRBJ1-5; 10 positions match TRBD1. Per germline, CDR1 MGHDK and CDR2 SYGVNS. CDR3 length: 13 amino acids. Trimming removed 9 bases from V and 4 bases from J; junction bases left unmatched: 3. The CDR3 here is CASKGQGNQPQHF. Written as DNA, the CDR3 is TGTGCCAGTAAGGGACAGGGGAATCAGCCCCAGCATTTT.

This clone has more than one count but fewer than ten. The J gene is TRBJ2-7, the V gene TRBV15; 12 bases map to TRBD1. Germline CDR1 reads LNHNV; CDR2 reads YYDKDF (reference sequence). The CDR3 is 16 amino acids. J lost 7 bases, V lost 2 bases, and 9 bases had no gene match. The CDR3 sequence is CATSRFPGQGAWEQYF. The CDR3 coding sequence is TGTGCCACCAGCAGATTCCCGGGACAGGGGGCTTGGGAGCAGTACTTC.

This rearrangement joins TRBV7-8 to TRBJ2-7; D is unclear. This CDR3 has 16 amino acids. Germline V gives CDR1 SGHVS, CDR2 FQNEAQ. V was pared by 2 bases and J by 0 bases, with 14 bases between. For the CDR3, the DNA is TGTGCCAGCAGCTTAAACCGTCCCCCTAGCTCCTACGAGCAGTACTTC. Translated, it gives CASSLNRPPSSYEQYF.

The V call is TRBV28, the J call TRBJ1-1, with D unresolved. The CDR3 is 16 residues long. Trimming cost V 2 bases and J 4 bases, with 17 bases left between them. From germline, CDR1 is MDHEN and CDR2 SYDVKM. The CDR3: CASSLTPGSRSTEAFF. CDR3 in DNA: TGTGCCAGCAGTTTAACCCCGGGTAGTAGGTCCACTGAAGCTTTCTTT.

This clone was detected only a few times. This sequence joins TRBV15 and TRBJ2-7; D ambiguous. Germline-derived CDR1 and CDR2 are LNHNV and YYDKDF (reference sequence). CDR3 length: 13 residues. V shed 0 bases and J shed 5 bases, with 8 bases lying between them. CDR3 DNA: TGTGCCACCAGCAGAGATCGGGTAGACGAGCAGTACTTC. Amino acids: CATSRDRVDEQYF.

The chain links TRBV4-2 to TRBJ2-2; 8 bases are shared with TRBD2. Germline lookup yields CDR1 LGHNA and CDR2 YNFKEQ. The CDR3 has 17 amino acids. V trimming: 4 bases; J trimming: 5 bases; junction bases outside the gene matches: 12. CDR3 protein: CASSPEGVSGVTGELFF. CDR3 nucleotide sequence: TGTGCCAGCAGCCCAGAAGGAGTTAGCGGGGTGACCGGGGAGCTGTTTTTT.

CDR3 in amino acids: CASSTWDSEKLFF. CDR3 coding DNA: TGTGCCAGCAGCACCTGGGACAGCGAAAAACTGTTTTTT. This chain uses TRBV6-5 with TRBJ1-4; 7 positions agree with TRBD1. The CDR3 is 13 residues long. Germline loops: CDR1 MNHEY, CDR2 SVGAGI. The junction had 6 bases not matched to a gene; V was cut back by 6 bases and J by 8 bases.

This chain uses TRBV25-1 with TRBJ2-5, with TRBD1 matching 7 bases. Germline V gene lookup returns CDR1 MGHDK and CDR2 SYGVNS. This CDR3 has 16 amino acids. V shed 0 bases, J shed 5 bases, and the junction held 9 bases outside the gene matches. Here the CDR3 DNA reads TGTGCCAGCAGTGAATATGGGGCAGGGGGAATCGAGACCCAGTACTTC. It is translated as CASSEYGAGGIETQYF.

V gene TRBV7-9 combines with J gene TRBJ1-6; 7 bases fit TRBD1. The junction had 6 bases not matched to a gene; V was cut back by 2 bases and J by 5 bases. Per the germline V gene, CDR1 is SEHNR and CDR2 is FQNEAQ (reference sequence). The CDR3 is 16 amino acids. The CDR3 nucleotides read TGTGCCAGCAGCTTAACCGGGACAGCGAATAATTCACCCCTCCACTTT. Translated, it gives CASSLTGTANNSPLHF.

The chain recombines TRBV5-1 with TRBJ1-2; 8 bases align to TRBD1. CDR3 length: 17 residues. The ends lost 0 bases at V and 4 bases at J; junction bases unmatched: 11. Germline V lookup: CDR1 SGHRS, CDR2 YFSETQ. The CDR3 DNA is TGCGCCAGCAGCTTGGGTGGTGGACAGGGAATGCCCTATGGCTACACCTTC. Its translation: CASSLGGGQGMPYGYTF.

The CDR3 bases are TGTGCCAGCAGCTCAGAACAGGGGTTTTTTGAAAAACTGTTTTTT. Amino acid sequence: CASSSEQGFFEKLFF. This chain uses TRBV11-2 with TRBJ1-4; 7 nucleotides align to TRBD1. Trimming cost V 4 bases and J 7 bases; bases outside gene matches: 9. Germline V gives CDR1 SGHAT, CDR2 FQNNGV. The CDR3 runs 15 residues.

The J gene is TRBJ2-7, the V gene TRBV7-6, with D possibly matching TRBD2 (6 bases). The ends were cut back, 3 bases at V and 5 bases at J, with 14 bases in the middle. CDR3 length: 14 amino acids. Germline values: CDR1 SGHVS, CDR2 FNYEAQ. The CDR3 region is CASSFASAGHEQYF. The CDR3, as DNA: TGTGCCAGCAGCTTCGCTAGCGCGGGCCACGAGCAGTACTTC.

This clone was detected a few times. The rearrangement links TRBV6-6 to TRBJ2-5; TRBD1 is a possible D gene (6 bases). Per germline, CDR1 MNHNY and CDR2 SVGAGI (reference sequence). CDR3 length equals 14 residues. V shed 5 bases and J shed 5 bases, with 15 bases lying between them. The CDR3 DNA sequence: TGTGCCAGCAGTAAAACAGGGCCCGGGGAGACCCAGTACTTC. Residues: CASSKTGPGETQYF.

CDR3 sequence: CASSWDRGPGEQYF. The CDR3 DNA sequence: TGTGCCAGCAGCTGGGACAGGGGGCCAGGCGAGCAGTACTTC. The chain recombines TRBV9 with TRBJ2-7; 12 nucleotides line up with TRBD1. V gave up 4 bases and J gave up 6 bases; unmatched junction bases: 5. Germline loops: CDR1 SGDLS, CDR2 YYNGEE. The CDR3 contains 14 residues.

This clone turned up a few times. The chain employs TRBV9 and TRBJ1-2; no clear D. The germline V gene encodes CDR1 SGDLS and CDR2 YYNGEE. Trimming took 5 bases from V and 4 from J, leaving 6 bases between them. This CDR3 comprises 11 residues. The CDR3 DNA sequence: TGTGCCAGCAGAGGCGGCTATGGCTACACCTTC. Its translation: CASRGGYGYTF. The entire variable domain, with the rest obtained from reference TRBV9 and TRBJ1-2, is as follows: DSGVTQTPKHLITATGQRVTLRCSPRSGDLSVYWYQQSLDQGLQFLIQYYNGEERAKGNILERFSAQQFPDLHSELNLSSLELGDSALYFCASRGGYGYTFGSGTRLTVV.

There are a few counts of this clone. The CDR3 ends on some other residue instead of the conserved phenylalanine or tryptophan, so this is likely a read error. For the CDR3, the DNA is TGTGCCAGCAGCCCCCAGGGGGGAAACACAGGGGAGCTGTTTTTG. Translating gives CASSPQGGNTGELFL. The chain couples TRBV6-5 to TRBJ2-2; weak D call: TRBD1 (7 bases). The CDR3 has 15 residues. Looked up from germline, CDR1 is MNHEY and CDR2 is SVGAGI.